The 7 T cell receptor beta chains below all came from one sample that was sequenced in a study of spatial heterogeneity in lung cancer. From the 5' RACE reads, TCRdb called clonotypes with MiXCR, one entry per CDR3 protein. The sample yields about 120,000 distinct CDR3 sequences, 10% to 15% seen once. Time point indicated: blood at routine non-recurrence follow-up after resection. Material for sequencing was whole RNA from tumor, nontumor lung or frozen PBMC, left unsorted. The sequences come from PBMCs, collected at follow-up. All receptors derive from a male donor with early-stage non-small cell lung cancer.

The gene calls are TRBV5-4 and TRBJ2-7; 7 bases fit TRBD1. This CDR3 contains 15 residues. J was trimmed by 3 bases and V by 3 bases; bases with no gene match: 9. Germline loops: CDR1 SGHNT, CDR2 YYREEE (reference sequence). The CDR3 nucleotides read TGTGCCAGCAGCTCCCGGGTACAGGGGCTCTACGAGCAGTACTTC. Translation: CASSSRVQGLYEQYF.

This clonotype was recorded many times. This sequence joins TRBV10-3 and TRBJ1-3; no definite D call. The CDR3 is 13 residues long. The V end was cut by 10 bases, the J end by 1 base, with 11 bases between. Looked up from germline, CDR1 is ENHRY and CDR2 is SYGVKD. The CDR3 reads CANKAQSGNTIYF. The CDR3 DNA reads TGTGCCAATAAGGCCCAATCTGGAAACACCATATATTTT.

This clonotype has a count of ten or more. The rearrangement links TRBV5-1 to TRBJ2-7; the match to TRBD2 covers 9 bases. J was trimmed by 6 bases and V by 2 bases; bases with no gene match: 6. Germline lookup yields CDR1 SGHRS and CDR2 YFSETQ. The CDR3 has 14 residues. In DNA form, the CDR3 reads TGCGCCAGCAGCTTTAGCGGGGGATACCGCGAGCAGTACTTC. Its protein is CASSFSGGYREQYF.

This sequence joins TRBV5-5 and TRBJ1-4; D call uncertain. V was pared by 3 bases and J by 7 bases, with 7 bases between. The CDR3 totals 12 residues. Germline V gene sequence: CDR1 SGHKS, CDR2 YYEKEE (reference sequence). This chain's CDR3 is CASSSLGEKLFF. In nucleotides, the CDR3 is TGTGCCAGCAGCTCTCTAGGTGAAAAACTGTTTTTT.

This rearrangement joins TRBV19 to TRBJ1-5; D is ambiguous. The ends were cut back, 2 bases at V and 4 bases at J, with 9 bases in the middle. CDR1 is LNHDA, CDR2 SQIVND, per germline (reference sequence). The CDR3 has 14 residues. The CDR3 is CASSISVSNQPQHF. The CDR3 DNA reads TGTGCCAGTAGTATATCTGTTAGTAATCAGCCCCAGCATTTT.

This chain joins TRBV9 and TRBJ1-5; 7 bases map to TRBD1. The CDR3 runs to 15 residues. Trimming cost V 0 bases and J 3 bases; bases outside gene matches: 3. Per the germline V gene, CDR1 is SGDLS and CDR2 is YYNGEE. The CDR3 DNA reads TGTGCCAGCAGCGTAGGAGGGACAGACAATCAGCCCCAGCATTTT. Translating gives CASSVGGTDNQPQHF.

V usage is TRBV12-3 or TRBV12-4 and J usage is TRBJ2-7, with 7 nucleotides matching TRBD1. This CDR3 is built from 15 residues. J gave up 3 bases and V 5 bases, and 10 bases lay outside the gene matches. In nucleotides, the CDR3 is TGTGCCAGCAGTGTCCCGACAGGGTCCCGCTACGAGCAGTACTTC. It encodes CASSVPTGSRYEQYF.